This T cell receptor (beta chain) was identified in a study of shared T cell receptors in the human thymus. Sequencing used immunoSEQ multiplex PCR; TCRdb keeps in-frame clones, though not all of them. The data contain hundreds of thousands of clones, 88% of them singletons. CDR1 and CDR2 from the germline V gene are MRHNA and SNTAGT. V shed 6 bases, J shed 5 bases, and the junction held 13 bases outside the gene matches. CDR3 size: 15 residues. The same specimen was also included in a second study, on human thymus T cells.

The sample was thymocytes. This clonotype originated in a boy younger than two with a congenital heart defect. The chain combines TRBV6-4 with TRBJ2-7; 7 positions agree with TRBD2. CDR3 loop: CASSKRDPILHEQYF. CDR3 bases: TGTGCCAGCAGCAAGCGGGACCCTATTCTCCACGAGCAGTACTTC.